These 20 T cell receptor beta chains were sequenced from one sample in a study of T cell changes during pregnancy in multiple sclerosis. This table comes from immunoSEQ multiplex PCR, and its TCRdb copy is limited to in-frame clones, with some not included. The data hold under 85,000 clones, with under 90% observed a single time. Specimen: peripheral blood, collected after pregnancy. The source of these receptors is a female donor in good health, enrolled as a control in a pregnancy study.

The rearrangement uses TRBV28 and TRBJ1-2, with 9 bases fitting TRBD1. The junction had 7 bases not matched to a gene; V was cut back by 3 bases and J by 8 bases. The CDR3 extends over 14 amino acids. Germline V CDR1 and CDR2: MDHEN, SYDVKM. CDR3 sequence: CASSFRDRAHGYTF. The CDR3 coding sequence is TGTGCCAGCAGTTTCCGGGACAGGGCTCACGGCTACACCTTC.

This clone showed up just once. Germline and junction disagree at one end, which may indicate a read error. The chain is built from TRBV5-3 and TRBJ2-2; TRBD2 agrees at 12 bases. TRBV5-3 counts as an open reading frame of uncertain function. This CDR3 region has 16 residues. The CDR3 nucleotides read TGTGCCAGAAGCTTATGGACTAGCGGGAACGCCGGGGAGCTGTTTTTT. As protein: CARSLWTSGNAGELFF.

The rearrangement links TRBV7-6 to TRBJ1-1; weak D call: TRBD1 (6 bases). The CDR3 contains 14 residues. Germline lookup yields CDR1 SGHVS and CDR2 FNYEAQ. V was clipped by 2 bases and J by 4 bases, with 11 bases between them. In DNA, the CDR3 is TGTGCCAGCAGCTTAAGCAGGGGTAGCACTGAAGCTTTCTTT. Residues: CASSLSRGSTEAFF.

The chain has TRBV30 and TRBJ1-3; D unresolved. Germline lookup yields CDR1 GTSNPN and CDR2 SVGIG (reference sequence). The germline V and J ends were trimmed by 1 base and 4 bases, with 8 bases remaining between them. The CDR3 runs to 13 residues. CDR3 coding DNA: TGTGCCTGGAGTGGTGGGCACGGAAACACCATATATTTT. Protein: CAWSGGHGNTIYF.

J is TRBJ1-2 and V is TRBV29-1; 10 bases align to TRBD1. CDR1 and CDR2 from the germline V gene are SQVTM and ANQGSEA. The CDR3 is 14 residues long. J lost 2 bases, V lost 3 bases, and 3 bases had no gene match. CDR3 nucleotides: TGCAGCGTTGAGGAGGACAGGGGGAACTATGGCTACACCTTC. Protein: CSVEEDRGNYGYTF. Full variable domain (outside the CDR3, taken from reference TRBV29-1 and TRBJ1-2): SAVISQKPSRDICQRGTSLTIQCQVDSQVTMMFWYRQQPGQSLTLIATANQGSEATYESGFVIDKFPISRPNLTFSTLTVSNMSPEDSSIYLCSVEEDRGNYGYTFGSGTRLTVV.

The chain recombines TRBV13 with TRBJ2-1; 10 bases agree with TRBD1. This CDR3 has 15 amino acids. Germline V gene sequence: CDR1 PRHDT, CDR2 FYEKMQ (reference sequence). After removal of 5 bases from V and 6 bases from J, the junction contained 7 bases not matched to a gene. The CDR3 bases are TGTGCCAGCAGCCCATACGGACAGGGGGTCAATGAGCAGTTCTTC. Protein: CASSPYGQGVNEQFF.

The gene calls are TRBV11-3 and TRBJ1-1; TRBD1 matches at 9 bases. CDR3 length: 16 amino acids. Trimming at V came to 1 base and at J to 2 bases, leaving 5 bases not matched to a gene. CDR1 and CDR2 (germline): SGHNT, YENEEA. CDR3 nucleotide sequence: TGTGCCAGCAGCTTAGGAACAGGGGGCATTAACACTGAAGCTTTCTTT. Its protein product is CASSLGTGGINTEAFF.

The chain carries TRBV10-3 and TRBJ2-7, with a possible D match to TRBD1 (6 bases). Trimming took off 6 bases at V and 1 base at J, with 16 bases between the two ends. CDR3 size: 15 residues. Looked up from germline, CDR1 is ENHRY and CDR2 is SYGVKD. This CDR3 is CAISEPGQVSYEQYF. The CDR3 bases are TGTGCCATCAGCGAACCGGGACAAGTTTCCTACGAGCAGTACTTC.

V and J are TRBV18 and TRBJ2-6; possibly TRBD2 for D (5 bases). Trimming took off 2 bases at V and 0 bases at J, with 8 bases between the two ends. There are 16 residues in the CDR3. Germline loops: CDR1 KGHSH, CDR2 LQKENI. The chain's CDR3 is CASSPTGSSGANVLTF. CDR3 DNA sequence: TGTGCCAGCTCACCAACGGGGAGCTCTGGGGCCAACGTCCTGACTTTC.

This chain uses TRBV2 with TRBJ2-7; D is ambiguous. This CDR3 contains 13 residues. In germline, CDR1 is SNHLY, CDR2 FYNNEI. The ends were cut back, 1 base at V and 4 bases at J, with 8 bases in the middle. CDR3 region: CASSEELRYEQYF. CDR3 sequence (DNA): TGTGCCAGCAGTGAAGAGTTGCGGTACGAGCAGTACTTC.

The genes are TRBV29-1 and TRBJ1-2, with 11 bases lining up with TRBD1. Trimming at V came to 6 bases and at J to 5 bases, leaving 5 bases not matched to a gene. This CDR3 is 13 amino acids long. Germline V gene data show CDR1 as SQVTM and CDR2 as ANQGSEA. The CDR3 nucleotides read TGCAGCGTCGCCGGACAGGGGGCTTATGGCTACACCTTC. Encoded protein: CSVAGQGAYGYTF.

J is TRBJ1-2 and V is TRBV5-1, with 8 bases that match TRBD1. This CDR3 contains 15 residues. V lost 3 bases and J lost 7; bases outside the gene matches: 11. Germline loops: CDR1 SGHRS, CDR2 YFSETQ. The CDR3 region has the DNA TGCGCCAGCAGCTCAGACCCCGGGACAGGCAGTGGCTACACCTTC. Protein sequence: CASSSDPGTGSGYTF.

The chain has TRBV6-6 and TRBJ1-4, with 10 nucleotides matching TRBD1. The CDR3 has 14 amino acids. The germline gives CDR1 MNHNY, CDR2 SVGAGI (reference sequence). The junction had 4 bases not matched to a gene; V was cut back by 6 bases and J by 6 bases. CDR3 residues: CASSSGTGDEKLFF. Written as DNA, the CDR3 is TGTGCCAGCAGCTCCGGGACAGGGGATGAAAAACTGTTTTTT.

The chain couples TRBV7-9 to TRBJ1-4; 7 nucleotides line up with TRBD1. Germline values: CDR1 SEHNR, CDR2 FQNEAQ (reference sequence). J gave up 10 bases and V 1 base, and 3 bases lay outside the gene matches. The CDR3 contains 13 residues. The CDR3 is CASSLDQGGKLFF. The CDR3 region has the DNA TGTGCCAGCAGCTTAGACCAGGGGGGAAAACTGTTTTTT.

The chain carries TRBV30 and TRBJ2-1; 11 nucleotides align to TRBD2. Germline CDR1 and CDR2: GTSNPN and SVGIG (reference sequence). J lost 7 bases, V lost 7 bases, and 9 bases had no gene match. There are 14 residues in the CDR3. The CDR3 region has the DNA TGTGCCTTGGAGGGTAGCGGGAGGGCAAATGAGCAGTTCTTC. This encodes CALEGSGRANEQFF.

The chain joins TRBV15 to TRBJ2-7; tentative D call: TRBD1 (5 bases). The CDR3 totals 14 residues. Germline loops: CDR1 LNHNV, CDR2 YYDKDF (reference sequence). Trimming removed 2 bases from V and 2 bases from J, with 10 bases in between. CDR3 coding DNA: TGTGCCACCAGCAGACAGGGTGGCACCTACGAGCAGTACTTC. Protein product: CATSRQGGTYEQYF.

The chain joins TRBV27 to TRBJ2-7, with TRBD1 identical over 8 bases. The CDR3 is made up of 13 amino acids. V was pared by 6 bases and J by 2 bases, with 3 bases of the junction left unmatched. From germline, CDR1 is MNHEY and CDR2 SMNVEV (reference sequence). The CDR3 nucleotides are TGTGCCAGCAGGACAGGGGAGGCCTACGAGCAGTACTTC. It yields the protein CASRTGEAYEQYF.

The chain employs TRBV6-6 and TRBJ1-2; 7 nucleotides align to TRBD1. V lost 5 bases and J lost 3; bases outside the gene matches: 9. The V gene's germline CDR1 is MNHNY and CDR2 SVGAGI (reference sequence). This CDR3 has 15 amino acids. This CDR3 is CASSTETGRHYGYTF. CDR3 bases: TGTGCCAGCAGTACCGAGACAGGGAGGCACTATGGCTACACCTTC.

This chain joins TRBV9 and TRBJ1-2; 7 bases match TRBD1. Germline-derived CDR1 and CDR2 are SGDLS and YYNGEE. CDR3 length equals 13 residues. V was clipped by 3 bases and J by 7 bases; unmatched bases: 6. The DNA of the CDR3 is TGTGCCAGCAGCGCGGCAGGGGGAACTGGCTACACCTTC. This sequence encodes CASSAAGGTGYTF.

This clone was seen only once. The chain couples TRBV5-1 to TRBJ1-1; maybe TRBD1 (5 bases). Germline V CDR1 and CDR2: SGHRS, YFSETQ. The CDR3 length is 13 residues. Trimming pared 3 bases from V and 4 bases from J, leaving 10 bases between. In DNA, the CDR3 is TGCGCCAGCAGCTCCCAGGGAGGCACTGAAGCTTTCTTT. Translating it yields CASSSQGGTEAFF.